The next 28 T cell receptor beta chains were all read from a single sample in a study of T-cell reconstitution after alpha-beta-depleted transplantation in children. The library targeted TCRbeta and was prepared with unique molecular identifiers. TCRdb reprocessed the PCR reads with MiXCR, giving one entry per CDR3 protein. The sample shows 600,000 to 700,000 distinct CDR3 sequences, about 12% of them seen only once. The specimen comprised PBMCs, sampled before TCRalphabeta/CD19-depleted stem cell transplant. Every receptor here comes from a girl aged 2-10 years with congenital amegakaryocytic thrombocytopenia, due to receive a stem cell transplant.

This clonotype was seen at least ten times. The rearrangement uses TRBV7-2 and TRBJ2-1, with D perhaps TRBD1 (6 bases). Germline V gene lookup returns CDR1 SGHTA and CDR2 FQGNSA. The ends were cut back, 2 bases at V and 8 bases at J, with 13 bases in the middle. The CDR3 contains 14 residues. The CDR3 loop is CASSLYREAYEQFF. CDR3 coding DNA: TGTGCCAGCAGCTTATACAGGGAAGCATATGAGCAGTTCTTC. The whole variable domain, filled in from reference TRBV7-2 and TRBJ2-1, reads GAGVSQSPSNKVTEKGKDVELRCDPISGHTALYWYRQSLGQGLEFLIYFQGNSAPDKSGLPSDRFSAERTGGSVSTLTIQRTQQEDSAVYLCASSLYREAYEQFFGPGTRLTVL.

This clonotype was observed a few times. This chain connects TRBV12-3 or TRBV12-4 to TRBJ1-2; tentatively, D is TRBD1 (5 bases). The germline V and J ends were trimmed by 7 bases and 4 bases, with 10 bases remaining between them. The CDR3 contains 12 residues. The CDR3 nucleotides are TGTGCCAGCACCGGGGACCTCTATGGCTACACCTTC. Protein sequence: CASTGDLYGYTF.

This clonotype appeared a few times. The V and J genes are TRBV19 and TRBJ2-1; 8 positions match TRBD2. Trimming at V came to 6 bases and at J to 4 bases, leaving 11 bases not matched to a gene. Germline V gene lookup returns CDR1 LNHDA and CDR2 SQIVND (reference sequence). The CDR3 runs to 16 residues. CDR3 sequence: CASSLGRLAPYNEQFF. In nucleotides, the CDR3 is TGTGCCAGTAGCCTAGGGAGACTAGCGCCTTACAATGAGCAGTTCTTC. The full variable domain, completed using reference TRBV19 and TRBJ2-1, is DGGITQSPKYLFRKEGQNVTLSCEQNLNHDAMYWYRQDPGQGLRLIYYSQIVNDFQKGDIAEGYSVSREKKESFPLTVTSAQKNPTAFYLCASSLGRLAPYNEQFFGPGTRLTVL.

The chain has TRBV20-1 and TRBJ2-4; D unresolved. V lost 1 base, J lost 5 bases, and 9 bases lay in between. The CDR3 is 13 residues long. CDR1 is DFQATT and CDR2 is SNEGSKA in the germline V gene (reference sequence). CDR3 nucleotide sequence: TGCAGTGCTAGAGGGCAGGTGGAAAACATTCAGTACTTC. Amino acid sequence: CSARGQVENIQYF.

This chain joins TRBV15 and TRBJ2-7; D could derive from TRBD1 or TRBD2 (5 bases each). V was clipped by 1 base and J by 4 bases, with 8 bases between them. The CDR3 is made up of 13 amino acids. CDR1 and CDR2 from the germline V gene are LNHNV and YYDKDF (reference sequence). The CDR3: CATSRGGRYEQYF. CDR3 DNA: TGTGCCACCAGCAGAGGGGGACGGTACGAGCAGTACTTC.

The V call is TRBV2, the J call TRBJ2-7; unclear D gene. Trimming removed 4 bases from V and 1 base from J, with 8 bases in between. Germline loops: CDR1 SNHLY, CDR2 FYNNEI. This CDR3 has 13 amino acids. The CDR3 loop reads CASSADLSYEQYF. The CDR3 bases are TGTGCCAGCAGTGCCGACCTATCCTACGAGCAGTACTTC.

The CDR3 DNA sequence: TGCAGTGCTAGAGGGTTTAACAAAAACATTCAGTACTTC. The encoded protein is CSARGFNKNIQYF. This chain connects TRBV20-1 to TRBJ2-4; D uncertain. The V gene lost 1 base and the J gene lost 3 bases, with 7 bases spanning the gap. The CDR3 length is 13 residues. The germline CDR1 and CDR2 sequences are DFQATT and SNEGSKA (reference sequence).

This clonotype was seen ten or more times. V usage is TRBV28 and J usage is TRBJ2-7, with D perhaps matching TRBD2 (5 bases). The CDR3 extends over 17 amino acids. Germline loops: CDR1 MDHEN, CDR2 SYDVKM. V lost 7 bases and J lost 4, with 26 bases in between. In DNA form, the CDR3 reads TGTGCCAGCAAGAGGGATCAATTGGCCCGGGTAGGGTACGAGCAGTACTTC. Its translation is CASKRDQLARVGYEQYF.

This clonotype came up many times. The rearrangement uses TRBV6-5 and TRBJ1-3; no clear D gene. Germline V gives CDR1 MNHEY, CDR2 SVGAGI. The CDR3 loop spans 14 amino acids. V lost 0 bases to trimming and J lost 0 bases, with 3 bases between them. The CDR3 loop reads CASSYSVSGNTIYF. DNA for the CDR3: TGTGCCAGCAGTTACTCGGTCTCTGGAAACACCATATATTTT.

The gene calls are TRBV5-5 and TRBJ1-6; no clear D. The CDR3 extends over 16 amino acids. Germline V lookup: CDR1 SGHKS, CDR2 YYEKEE (reference sequence). Trimming pared 6 bases from V and 6 bases from J, leaving 19 bases between. In DNA, the CDR3 is TGTGCCAGCACCACTTTCTCCGAGAAGGCTAATTCACCCCTCCACTTT. This encodes CASTTFSEKANSPLHF. Based on the CDR3 plus reference TRBV5-5 and TRBJ1-6, the full variable domain is DAGVTQSPTHLIKTRGQQVTLRCSPISGHKSVSWYQQVLGQGPQFIFQYYEKEERGRGNFPDRFSARQFPNYSSELNVNALLLGDSALYLCASTTFSEKANSPLHFGNGTRLTVT.

This clonotype was seen many times. The rearrangement links TRBV12-3 or TRBV12-4 to TRBJ2-2, with 10 bases fitting TRBD2. With 6 bases clipped from V and 5 bases from J, the junction kept 3 bases outside the gene matches. There are 14 residues in the CDR3. The DNA of the CDR3 is TGTGCCAGCAGAGCGGGAGGGGGAACCGGGGAGCTGTTTTTT. Its protein product is CASRAGGGTGELFF.

A note on this clonotype: One junction end does not reproduce the germline sequence, and a read error may be involved. The chain recombines TRBV2 with TRBJ2-1, with TRBD2 matching over 7 bases. The germline V gene encodes CDR1 SNHLY and CDR2 FYNNEI. This CDR3 has 18 amino acids. The CDR3: CAISFIVTAGDWDNEQFF. The CDR3 bases are TGTGCCATCAGTTTTATAGTAACGGCGGGAGATTGGGATAATGAGCAGTTCTTC.

This clonotype has ten or more counts. V and J are TRBV20-1 and TRBJ2-3; TRBD2 agrees at 10 bases. In germline, CDR1 is DFQATT, CDR2 SNEGSKA (reference sequence). V shed 5 bases, J shed 1 base, and the junction held 9 bases outside the gene matches. The CDR3 has 16 residues. CDR3 sequence reads: CSAYRPTSGGTDTQYF. The CDR3 DNA sequence: TGCAGTGCTTACCGGCCTACTAGCGGGGGCACAGATACGCAGTATTTT.

V gene TRBV5-1 combines with J gene TRBJ2-1; 8 bases map to TRBD2. Germline trimming cut 0 bases from V and 3 bases from J; bases unmatched to any gene: 8. Germline V gene lookup returns CDR1 SGHRS and CDR2 YFSETQ. The CDR3 consists of 17 residues. CDR3 in amino acids: CASSLDWDAGGYNEQFF. The CDR3 nucleotides are TGCGCCAGCAGCTTGGATTGGGATGCGGGAGGCTACAATGAGCAGTTCTTC.

As to this clonotype: The junction does not match germline at one end; this may be a read error. This chain connects TRBV20-1 to TRBJ2-3; no firm D call. The CDR3 is 17 amino acids. Germline V lookup: CDR1 DFQATT, CDR2 SNEGSKA (reference sequence). The CDR3: CSARPTLNGPTTDTQYF. Written as DNA, the CDR3 is TGCAGCGCTAGACCTACCCTGAACGGGCCTACAACAGATACGCAGTATTTT.

The chain recombines TRBV6-1 with TRBJ2-7, with 8 bases fitting TRBD2. The CDR3 contains 18 residues. Germline trimming cut 4 bases from V and 0 bases from J; bases unmatched to any gene: 14. Germline CDR1 reads MNHNS; CDR2 reads SASEGT. DNA of the CDR3: TGTGCCAGCAGTGGAAAGGAGGCACGACTAGCGCCCTCCTACGAGCAGTACTTC. Translated, it gives CASSGKEARLAPSYEQYF.

This clonotype appeared many times. V gene TRBV5-1 combines with J gene TRBJ1-5; the D gene is possibly TRBD1 (5 bases). Trimming left V 5 bases short and J 7 bases short, with 22 bases between. Germline CDR1 SGHRS, CDR2 YFSETQ. This CDR3 has 16 amino acids. CDR3 nucleotides: TGCGCCAGCAGTCGAGCGACGGGGGAAAGGATCCAGCCCCAGCATTTT. This translates into CASSRATGERIQPQHF.

This clonotype was picked up a small number of times. V gene TRBV28 combines with J gene TRBJ1-1; D gene ambiguous. This CDR3 contains 15 residues. The V and J ends lost 6 bases and 1 base respectively, with 15 bases between them. CDR1 is MDHEN, CDR2 SYDVKM, per germline. The DNA of the CDR3 is TGTGCCAGCAGCTCCCTTGGCTCCAAGAACACTGAAGCTTTCTTT. This encodes CASSSLGSKNTEAFF.

This clonotype was seen repeatedly, ten times or more. The rearrangement links TRBV20-1 to TRBJ2-1; 10 nucleotides match TRBD2. J gave up 3 bases and V 3 bases, and 11 bases lay outside the gene matches. The CDR3 is 17 amino acids. Germline lookup yields CDR1 DFQATT and CDR2 SNEGSKA (reference sequence). The CDR3 reads CSASVPLLAGIYNEQFF. DNA of the CDR3: TGCAGTGCTAGTGTCCCGCTACTAGCGGGAATCTACAATGAGCAGTTCTTC.

This clonotype was picked up many times. The chain carries TRBV5-1 and TRBJ1-4; 8 bases match TRBD1. The V and J ends lost 5 bases and 1 base, in that order; junction bases with no gene match: 7. CDR1 SGHRS and CDR2 YFSETQ come from the germline V gene. The CDR3 is 16 amino acids. The chain's CDR3 is CASRIGQGVTNEKLFF. The CDR3 nucleotides are TGCGCCAGCAGAATTGGACAGGGTGTAACTAATGAAAAACTGTTTTTT.

This clonotype has more than one count but fewer than ten. This chain connects TRBV5-1 to TRBJ1-1, with no clear D. Germline V gene data show CDR1 as SGHRS and CDR2 as YFSETQ. With 4 bases removed from V and 0 bases from J, the gap between germline ends came to 7 bases. This CDR3 spans 13 amino acids. CDR3 sequence reads: CASSEGMNTEAFF. The CDR3 bases are TGCGCCAGCAGCGAGGGAATGAACACTGAAGCTTTCTTT.

The V and J genes are TRBV7-8 and TRBJ2-1; 12 positions agree with TRBD2. CDR1 is SGHVS, CDR2 FQNEAQ, per germline. The CDR3 is 15 amino acids. The J segment lost 8 bases and the V segment lost 5 bases, leaving 7 bases of the junction unmatched. CDR3 in amino acids: CASSELAGGGDEQFF. Written as DNA, the CDR3 is TGTGCCAGCAGCGAACTAGCGGGAGGCGGGGATGAGCAGTTCTTC.

This clonotype was seen repeatedly, ten times or more. The chain employs TRBV12-5 and TRBJ2-5, with D possibly matching TRBD1 (5 bases). V lost 7 bases and J lost 0, with 9 bases in between. The CDR3 spans 13 residues. Germline V CDR1 and CDR2: LGHNT, FRNRAP. The CDR3 nucleotides are TGTGCTAGTGTGAAGGGGCACCAAGAGACCCAGTACTTC. Translated, it gives CASVKGHQETQYF. Supplemented by reference TRBV12-5 and TRBJ2-5, the full variable domain reads DARVTQTPRHKVTEMGQEVTMRCQPILGHNTVFWYRQTMMQGLELLAYFRNRAPLDDSGMPKDRFSAEMPDATLATLKIQPSEPRDSAVYFCASVKGHQETQYFGPGTRLLVL.

This clonotype was observed a few times. V gene TRBV12-3 or TRBV12-4 combines with J gene TRBJ2-2; 9 bases match TRBD1. J lost 6 bases, V lost 0 bases, and 2 bases had no gene match. CDR3 length: 15 residues. The chain's CDR3 is CASSLARTGAGELFF. CDR3 sequence (DNA): TGTGCCAGCAGTTTAGCGCGGACAGGGGCCGGGGAGCTGTTTTTT.

This clonotype occurred many times. The gene calls are TRBV5-6 and TRBJ1-1, with 8 positions matching TRBD1. The CDR3 spans 13 residues. Germline V gene data show CDR1 as SGHDT and CDR2 as YYEEEE. Unmatched junction bases numbered 5, after V lost 6 bases and J lost 4 bases. DNA of the CDR3: TGTGCCAGCATCAGAACAGGGGGCACTGAAGCTTTCTTT. Protein: CASIRTGGTEAFF.

The rearrangement joins TRBV7-2 to TRBJ2-3; no clear D gene. V lost 4 bases and J 5 bases, leaving 10 bases between the germline ends. This CDR3 comprises 13 residues. Germline CDR1 SGHTA, CDR2 FQGNSA. The CDR3 loop is CASSSMIGDTQYF. In DNA form, the CDR3 reads TGTGCCAGCAGCTCCATGATCGGAGATACGCAGTATTTT.

This clonotype was observed at least ten times. The rearrangement uses TRBV4-2 and TRBJ1-2; D gene uncertain. Trimming shortened V by 1 base and J by 5 bases, and 5 bases separated the two germline ends. CDR1 is LGHNA, CDR2 YNFKEQ, per germline. The CDR3 covers 12 residues. The CDR3 here is CASSQAGYGYTF. The CDR3, as DNA: TGTGCCAGCAGCCAAGCGGGGTATGGCTACACCTTC.

This clonotype was counted between two and nine times. V gene TRBV5-8 combines with J gene TRBJ2-7, with TRBD2 matching 9 bases. Germline CDR1 SGHTS, CDR2 YDEGEE. V lost 3 bases, J lost 3 bases, and 7 bases stayed unmatched. This CDR3 is built from 15 residues. CDR3 coding DNA: TGTGCCAGCAGCTCCGTAGCGGGAGTCTTCTACGAGCAGTACTTC. This sequence encodes CASSSVAGVFYEQYF.